The next 23 T cell receptor beta chains were all read from a single sample in a study of T cells after yellow fever vaccination. TCRdb re-derived calls from the 5' RACE reads in MiXCR, one entry per CDR3 protein. The data show hundreds of thousands of distinct CDR3 sequences, with around 19% seen just once and about a sixth held by the top ten. The source was PBMCs, collected before the yellow fever booster vaccination. Receptors were obtained from a man between 18 and 35 years old who received the YFV17D yellow fever vaccine.

The CDR3 coding sequence is TGCAGTGCTAGAGCAGCGGGGAACACTGAAGCTTTCTTT. Protein product: CSARAAGNTEAFF. The chain employs TRBV20-1 and TRBJ1-1; D not resolved. V was pared by 1 base and J by 1 base, with 7 bases between. Germline V CDR1 and CDR2: DFQATT, SNEGSKA (reference sequence). The CDR3 has 13 amino acids.

The J gene is TRBJ2-2, the V gene TRBV3-1; TRBD1 is a possible D gene (6 bases). The germline V and J ends were trimmed by 3 bases and 6 bases, with 11 bases remaining between them. CDR1 and CDR2 from the germline V gene are LGHDT and YNNKEL (reference sequence). The CDR3 runs 14 residues. The CDR3 sequence is CASSHTGWAGELFF. CDR3 nucleotides: TGTGCCAGCAGCCACACAGGGTGGGCCGGGGAGCTGTTTTTT.

This clonotype showed up many times. V gene TRBV5-4 combines with J gene TRBJ2-2, with 9 nucleotides matching TRBD1. After removal of 0 bases from V and 3 bases from J, the junction contained 9 bases not matched to a gene. This CDR3 spans 18 amino acids. Per germline, CDR1 SGHNT and CDR2 YYREEE (reference sequence). The CDR3 is CASSLALTGGRDTGELFF. DNA of the CDR3: TGTGCCAGCAGCTTGGCCCTCACAGGGGGCAGGGACACCGGGGAGCTGTTTTTT.

This clonotype was counted a few times. The chain couples TRBV5-1 to TRBJ2-1; TRBD2 agrees at 10 bases. The CDR3 is made up of 15 amino acids. Germline CDR1 and CDR2: SGHRS and YFSETQ. After removal of 0 bases from V and 7 bases from J, the junction contained 4 bases not matched to a gene. DNA of the CDR3: TGCGCCAGCAGCTTGGTGGCTAGCGGGGGTAATGAGCAGTTCTTC. The encoded protein is CASSLVASGGNEQFF.

The chain recombines TRBV15 with TRBJ2-5, with TRBD2 identical over 7 bases. Germline CDR1 reads LNHNV; CDR2 reads YYDKDF (reference sequence). Trimming removed 2 bases from V and 5 bases from J; junction bases left unmatched: 8. This CDR3 region has 15 residues. CDR3 amino acids: CATSRRGSGGETQYF. CDR3 sequence (DNA): TGTGCCACCAGCAGACGCGGATCCGGGGGGGAGACCCAGTACTTC.

This clonotype occurred many times. V gene TRBV20-1 combines with J gene TRBJ2-3, with D perhaps assigned TRBD1 or TRBD2 (6 bases each). Germline CDR1 is DFQATT and CDR2 is SNEGSKA (reference sequence). This CDR3 has 14 amino acids. With 6 bases removed from V and 6 bases from J, the gap between germline ends came to 19 bases. CDR3 loop: CSAPGGRVRDTQYF. CDR3 nucleotide sequence: TGCAGTGCCCCCGGGGGCAGGGTTCGGGATACGCAGTATTTT.

This clonotype was seen just once. This chain connects TRBV9 to TRBJ2-3; maybe TRBD2 (6 bases). This CDR3 region has 16 residues. Germline values: CDR1 SGDLS, CDR2 YYNGEE. Trimming stripped 3 bases from V and 5 bases from J, with 19 bases between. CDR3 nucleotide sequence: TGTGCCAGCAGCGCCTTTGCGGGGACCCCGGGAGATACGCAGTATTTT. It specifies CASSAFAGTPGDTQYF. Full variable domain (remainder filled in from reference TRBV9 and TRBJ2-3): DSGVTQTPKHLITATGQRVTLRCSPRSGDLSVYWYQQSLDQGLQFLIQYYNGEERAKGNILERFSAQQFPDLHSELNLSSLELGDSALYFCASSAFAGTPGDTQYFGPGTRLTVL.

The J gene is TRBJ2-3, the V gene TRBV9, with 8 bases identical to TRBD1. The germline V gene has CDR1 SGDLS and CDR2 YYNGEE. Trimming cost V 1 base and J 5 bases; bases outside gene matches: 9. The CDR3 has 16 residues. The CDR3 nucleotides read TGTGCCAGCAGCGTACCAACAGGGGGTTTGGTAGATACGCAGTATTTT. Protein product: CASSVPTGGLVDTQYF.

The V gene is TRBV5-6, the J gene TRBJ2-1; unclear D gene. Trimming shortened V by 2 bases and J by 2 bases, and 8 bases separated the two germline ends. The CDR3 is 14 residues long. CDR1 and CDR2 from the germline V gene are SGHDT and YYEEEE. The CDR3 spells CASSFIPPYNEQFF. The CDR3 nucleotides are TGTGCCAGCAGCTTTATCCCGCCCTACAATGAGCAGTTCTTC.

In its sample, this clonotype was seen a few times. The chain combines TRBV20-1 with TRBJ2-1; no clear D gene. Germline V gene lookup returns CDR1 DFQATT and CDR2 SNEGSKA (reference sequence). The CDR3 length is 15 residues. Between the trimmed V and J ends, which lost 3 bases and 2 bases, there was a span of 14 bases. The CDR3 DNA is TGCAGTGCTAGTGTCCCAGGACGGCCCTACAATGAGCAGTTCTTC. Translating gives CSASVPGRPYNEQFF.

This clonotype was seen many times. The V gene is TRBV7-9, the J gene TRBJ2-1, with 8 bases lining up with TRBD2. CDR1 is SEHNR, CDR2 FQNEAQ, per germline (reference sequence). The CDR3 extends over 14 amino acids. The ends lost 4 bases at V and 5 bases at J; junction bases unmatched: 4. CDR3 nucleotide sequence: TGTGCCAGCAGCTGGCGGGGGGATCACAATGAGCAGTTCTTC. This translates into CASSWRGDHNEQFF.

The gene calls are TRBV13 and TRBJ2-3; the match to TRBD2 covers 10 bases. Germline loops: CDR1 PRHDT, CDR2 FYEKMQ (reference sequence). The CDR3 has 19 residues. V lost 5 bases and J lost 4; bases outside the gene matches: 18. CDR3 sequence reads: CASSLVLTLAGARADTQYF. The CDR3 region has the DNA TGTGCCAGCAGCCTCGTATTAACTCTAGCGGGGGCCCGTGCAGATACGCAGTATTTT.

The genes are TRBV9 and TRBJ2-1; no reliable D call. The germline CDR1 and CDR2 sequences are SGDLS and YYNGEE. Trimming cost V 4 bases and J 0 bases, with 11 bases left between them. The CDR3 runs to 15 residues. CDR3 sequence: CASSPKASSYNEQFF. CDR3 sequence (DNA): TGTGCCAGCAGCCCCAAGGCAAGCTCCTACAATGAGCAGTTCTTC. Drawing the rest from reference TRBV9 and TRBJ2-1, the complete variable domain is DSGVTQTPKHLITATGQRVTLRCSPRSGDLSVYWYQQSLDQGLQFLIQYYNGEERAKGNILERFSAQQFPDLHSELNLSSLELGDSALYFCASSPKASSYNEQFFGPGTRLTVL.

In this sample, this clonotype turned up a few times. The chain combines TRBV11-2 with TRBJ2-2; TRBD1 aligns across 11 bases. The CDR3 sequence is 15 residues long. V gave up 5 bases and J gave up 3 bases; unmatched junction bases: 2. CDR1 and CDR2 (germline): SGHAT, FQNNGV. The CDR3 DNA reads as TGTGCCAGCAGCGAGGGACAGGGGGACACCGGGGAGCTGTTTTTT. It specifies CASSEGQGDTGELFF.

The chain combines TRBV7-8 with TRBJ1-4, with D unclear. The CDR3 loop spans 15 amino acids. Trimming stripped 0 bases from V and 8 bases from J, with 13 bases between. CDR1 and CDR2 (germline): SGHVS, FQNEAQ. The CDR3 DNA follows: TGTGCCAGCAGCTTAGCCCCGGTACGATCAGAAAAACTGTTTTTT. Translated, it gives CASSLAPVRSEKLFF.

J is TRBJ2-1 and V is TRBV6-1, with 8 bases aligning to TRBD1. The V gene's germline CDR1 is MNHNS and CDR2 SASEGT. The CDR3 extends over 15 amino acids. V was clipped by 6 bases and J by 2 bases; unmatched bases: 6. CDR3 loop: CASSPQDRAYNEQFF. The CDR3 DNA is TGTGCCAGCAGCCCGCAGGACAGGGCCTACAATGAGCAGTTCTTC.

V gene TRBV2 combines with J gene TRBJ2-2; 7 bases map to TRBD1. Germline CDR1 reads SNHLY; CDR2 reads FYNNEI. The V segment lost 5 bases and the J segment 0 bases; nucleotides outside the gene matches: 3. This CDR3 contains 15 residues. CDR3 sequence (DNA): TGTGCCAGCAGTAACCAGGGGGCGAACACCGGGGAGCTGTTTTTT. Protein sequence: CASSNQGANTGELFF. Filled out from reference TRBV2 and TRBJ2-2, the complete variable domain reads EPEVTQTPSHQVTQMGQEVILRCVPISNHLYFYWYRQILGQKVEFLVSFYNNEISEKSEIFDDQFSVERPDGSNFTLKIRSTKLEDSAMYFCASSNQGANTGELFFGEGSRLTVL.

J is TRBJ2-5 and V is TRBV12-5; D might be TRBD2 (6 bases). The CDR3 runs to 13 residues. CDR1 LGHNT and CDR2 FRNRAP come from the germline V gene. V lost 6 bases and J lost 7, with 15 bases in between. For the CDR3, the DNA is TGTGCTAGTGGGGGGACTTTATCCCCGACCCAGTACTTC. As protein: CASGGTLSPTQYF.

The chain joins TRBV29-1 to TRBJ2-2; no clear D. Germline V gene sequence: CDR1 SQVTM, CDR2 ANQGSEA. Trimming cost V 4 bases and J 3 bases, with 6 bases left between them. This CDR3 contains 12 residues. The CDR3 coding sequence is TGCAGCGTTGGGCGGTACACCGGGGAGCTGTTTTTT. It yields the protein CSVGRYTGELFF.

The chain joins TRBV20-1 to TRBJ2-1; TRBD2 agrees at 12 bases. The CDR3 contains 15 residues. The germline V gene has CDR1 DFQATT and CDR2 SNEGSKA (reference sequence). V shed 6 bases and J 7 bases; nucleotides not matched to a gene: 10. CDR3 nucleotides: TGCAGTGCGATGCTAGCGGGGGGGCCGCGGAATGAGCAGTTCTTC. Translating gives CSAMLAGGPRNEQFF.

This clonotype was seen ten or more times. CDR3 coding DNA: TGCGCCAGCAGACTGGGAGGGGCACTTAGCACAGATACGCAGTATTTT. It is translated as CASRLGGALSTDTQYF. The genes are TRBV4-1 and TRBJ2-3; the match to TRBD2 covers 7 bases. Germline V gene lookup returns CDR1 MGHRA and CDR2 YSYEKL. The CDR3 consists of 16 residues. V lost 6 bases to trimming and J lost 0 bases; unmatched junction nucleotides: 9.

The table lists this clonotype with a few counts. The genes are TRBV20-1 and TRBJ2-1; 7 bases are a match to TRBD1. There are 14 residues in the CDR3. Trimming at V came to 6 bases and at J to 9 bases, leaving 14 bases not matched to a gene. Germline V CDR1 and CDR2: DFQATT, SNEGSKA (reference sequence). Here the CDR3 reads CSAPTGSVRIEQFF. The CDR3 DNA sequence: TGCAGTGCACCGACAGGGTCGGTTAGGATTGAGCAGTTCTTC.

This chain links TRBV10-3 with TRBJ2-3; 7 nucleotides match TRBD2. Losses at the gene ends were 4 bases for V and 4 bases for J; bases not matched to a gene: 5. In germline, CDR1 is ENHRY, CDR2 SYGVKD. There are 14 residues in the CDR3. For the CDR3, the DNA is TGTGCCATCAGTGCCCCGGGACTACCAGATACGCAGTATTTT. Translated, it gives CAISAPGLPDTQYF.